The present entry profiles one T cell receptor beta chain with its context. The source of the sample is a study of lymphopenia after photon versus proton radiotherapy. The assay was immunoSEQ multiplex PCR, and TCRdb's table has in-frame clones only and misses some. This sample has fewer than 70,000 clones, with around 87% found just once. With 5 bases clipped from V and 3 bases from J, the junction kept 11 bases outside the gene matches. The germline V gene has CDR1 GTSNPN and CDR2 SVGIG (reference sequence). The CDR3 extends over 17 amino acids. This receptor was obtained from an elderly man with esophageal cancer. The chain is built from TRBV30 and TRBJ2-1; 12 bases align to TRBD2. The sequenced sample was peripheral blood, obtained from a patient treated with proton-based radiotherapy. The CDR3 nucleotides read TGTGCCTGGGCCTCTAGCGGGGGGGCCCTTTTCTACAATGAGCAGTTCTTC. Encoded protein: CAWASSGGALFYNEQFF.